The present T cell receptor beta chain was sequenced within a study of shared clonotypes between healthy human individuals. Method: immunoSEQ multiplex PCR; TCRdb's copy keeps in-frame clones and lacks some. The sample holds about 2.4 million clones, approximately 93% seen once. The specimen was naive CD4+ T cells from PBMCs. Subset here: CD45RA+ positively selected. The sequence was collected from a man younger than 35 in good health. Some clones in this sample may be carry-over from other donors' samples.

Written as DNA, the CDR3 is TGTGCCACCTATCACCGGGGGGGCGAGCAGTACTTC. This sequence encodes CATYHRGGEQYF. This rearrangement joins TRBV28 to TRBJ2-7; 8 bases are shared with TRBD2. This CDR3 has 12 residues. CDR1 is MDHEN, CDR2 SYDVKM, per germline. J was trimmed by 6 bases and V by 10 bases; bases with no gene match: 8.